Sequencing of this T cell receptor (beta chain) was carried out in a study of memory CD4+ T cells and cytomegalovirus serostatus. Study information: Of the healthy Belgian adults, several were CMV seropositive and 24 seronegative.

The sort gate was single viable CD3+CD4+CD8-CD45RO+ cells for memory CD4+ T cells. CMV serostatus came from serum IgG against pp150, pp28, p38, p52. Germline CDR1 MNHNS, CDR2 SASEGT. The V end lost 8 bases, the J end lost 0 bases, and 14 bases lay between the germline ends. This CDR3 comprises 15 residues. The repertoire was sequenced with immunoSEQ multiplex PCR; TCRdb's copy has only in-frame clones and lacks some. Among 25,000 to 30,000 clones, approximately 71% were seen once, and the ten largest hold around 1%. The sequence came from an adult in good health and CMV-seronegative. Sequenced input: memory CD4+ T cells from blood. The chain recombines TRBV6-1 with TRBJ1-5; D uncertain. Here the CDR3 reads CASVFAHDSNQPQHF. The CDR3 DNA reads TGTGCCAGCGTCTTCGCACACGATAGCAATCAGCCCCAGCATTTT.